The present T cell receptor (beta chain) was sequenced within a study of T-cell memory formation after mild COVID-19. At the level of the study: Among the donors, TCR clusters were largely specific to each donor. Study conclusions and caveats: Contracting clones localized mainly to CM and EM when CD4+ and mainly to EMRA when CD8+. Whereas later expanders leaned CD4+, clones contracting day 15 to 85 showed a balanced CD4/CD8 makeup.

CDR1 SGHTA and CDR2 FQGTGA come from the germline V gene. The CDR3 runs 13 residues. V was shortened by 3 bases and J by 4 bases, with 9 bases between the two germline ends. This clonotype was detected many times. The target antigen is unknown. TCRdb redid the calling of the 5' RACE reads with MiXCR, one entry per CDR3 protein. Among about 200,000 distinct CDR3 sequences listed, about 9.2% were seen once. The TCR originated in a man aged 18-30 years who had mild COVID-19 (a few samples of this study predate the infection). Cell type and time point are not known. This sequence joins TRBV7-3 and TRBJ1-1, with D possibly matching TRBD1 (5 bases). The sequencing sample was made of PBMCs or a T cell subset sorted from them (not recorded which). The CDR3 here is CASSFGGTTEAFF. CDR3 coding DNA: TGTGCCAGCAGCTTCGGAGGGACCACTGAAGCTTTCTTT.